These 20 T cell receptor beta chains were sequenced from one sample in a study of neurological immune-mediated disorders (dated by TCRdb to the late 2010s). The library came from 5' RACE. The sample was run on an Illumina HiSeq 2500. Using fastp at Q25 and MiXCR, TCRdb reprocessed the public reads and kept productive beta chains. Each CDR3 protein gets just one entry, which takes the most common genes and DNA from the rows behind it. The sample contains about 74,000 distinct CDR3 sequences, roughly 5% of them found a single time. The top ten clonotypes cover around 6.8% of the sample. Sample: PBMCs. These receptors were collected from a man younger than 35 with multiple sclerosis.

This clonotype was found many times. The J gene is TRBJ1-1, the V gene TRBV6-2 or TRBV6-3, with D uncertain. This CDR3 has 14 residues. Germline CDR1 MNHEY, CDR2 SVGEGT. V was pared by 4 bases and J by 8 bases, with 17 bases between. Here the CDR3 DNA reads TGTGCCAGCAGTTCCGGGAAGGTCTGGGCAGAAGCTTTCTTT. Its protein is CASSSGKVWAEAFF.

This clonotype was recorded at least ten times. A read error may produce the germline difference seen at one junction end. The genes are TRBV5-1 and TRBJ1-6; TRBD1 matches at 9 bases. CDR1 and CDR2 from the germline V gene are SGHRS and YFSETQ. There are 15 residues in the CDR3. This CDR3 is CASRGGQGNGSPLNF. Here the CDR3 DNA reads TGCGCCAGCAGAGGAGGACAGGGGAACGGTTCACCCCTCAACTTT.

This clonotype was counted ten times or more. The V and J genes are TRBV20-1 and TRBJ1-6; D is uncertain. V lost 0 bases and J lost 7, with 16 bases in between. Germline V lookup: CDR1 DFQATT, CDR2 SNEGSKA (reference sequence). The CDR3 runs to 16 residues. Written as DNA, the CDR3 is TGCAGTGCTAGAGATCGAGGCTCCGACCCAAATTCACCCCTCCACTTT. Translated, it gives CSARDRGSDPNSPLHF.

There are many counts of this clonotype. The chain uses TRBV20-1 and TRBJ1-1; D ambiguous. The germline V gene has CDR1 DFQATT and CDR2 SNEGSKA (reference sequence). Trimming took 2 bases from V and 0 from J, leaving 7 bases between them. The CDR3 is 13 amino acids. The CDR3 loop is CSARPNLNTEAFF. The CDR3 DNA sequence: TGCAGTGCTAGACCAAATTTGAACACTGAAGCTTTCTTT.

This clonotype was picked up many times. The chain employs TRBV4-2 and TRBJ1-1; the D gene is possibly TRBD1 (6 bases). The CDR3 length is 17 residues. The V gene's germline CDR1 is LGHNA and CDR2 YNFKEQ. V lost 0 bases to trimming and J lost 1 base, with 15 bases between them. CDR3 DNA: TGTGCCAGCAGCCAAGATCTATTTTGGACAGCGAACACTGAAGCTTTCTTT. Encoded protein: CASSQDLFWTANTEAFF.

This clonotype was counted many times. This chain connects TRBV11-3 to TRBJ2-1, with a weak D call TRBD2 (5 bases). V lost 5 bases and J lost 7, with 15 bases in between. The CDR3 is made up of 14 amino acids. The germline V gene encodes CDR1 SGHNT and CDR2 YENEEA. CDR3 region: CASSPLGEWNEQFF. CDR3 bases: TGTGCCAGCAGCCCGCTTGGGGAGTGGAATGAGCAGTTCTTC.

Regarding this clonotype: Given a much more abundant clone one base away, this may be a read error. V and J are TRBV20-1 and TRBJ2-1, with D uncertain. The CDR3 contains 14 residues. Germline CDR1 reads DFQATT; CDR2 reads SNEGSKA (reference sequence). The CDR3 DNA is TGCAGTGCTAGTGAAGCTCGCTCCTACGATGAGCAGTTCTTC. This gives the protein CSASEARSYDEQFF.

This clonotype has at least ten counts. The chain recombines TRBV24-1 with TRBJ2-1; maybe TRBD2 (5 bases). V was shortened by 1 base and J by 6 bases, with 9 bases between the two germline ends. The CDR3 spans 14 residues. Germline V gives CDR1 KGHDR, CDR2 SFDVKD. The CDR3 nucleotides are TGTGCCACCAGTGATTTCGGCGGGTTCAATGAGCAGTTCTTC. It encodes CATSDFGGFNEQFF.

At least ten counts were recorded for this clonotype. The chain combines TRBV21-1 with TRBJ2-5; the table's D gene call, TRBD2, was not cross checked with the DNA. TRBV21-1 is designated a pseudogene. The CDR3 consists of 15 residues. CDR3 nucleotides: TGTGCCAGCAGCAATTGGTGGACTAGAGGAGAGACCCAGTACTTC. Protein product: CASSNWWTRGETQYF.

With respect to this clonotype: A much larger clone differs by one base, so this may be a read error. The V call is TRBV5-1, the J call TRBJ2-7; D is uncertain. The germline gives CDR1 SGHRS, CDR2 YFSETQ. This CDR3 has 11 residues. CDR3 loop: CVSSWTYEQYF. CDR3 bases: TGCGTCAGCAGCTGGACCTACGAGCAGTACTTC.

This clonotype was seen many times. This chain joins TRBV7-9 and TRBJ2-7; no clear D gene. The CDR3 totals 12 residues. Deletions cut 4 bases from V and 9 bases from J, with 13 bases between. Germline loops: CDR1 SEHNR, CDR2 FQNEAQ (reference sequence). CDR3 sequence: CASSSSSRGQYF. CDR3 sequence (DNA): TGTGCCAGCAGCTCCTCCTCGCGTGGGCAGTACTTC.

This clonotype was observed once. A much larger clone differs from this one at a single base, so this may be a read error. This chain joins TRBV20-1 and TRBJ1-1; D unresolved. Germline assignment: CDR1 DFQATT and CDR2 SNEGSKA (reference sequence). The CDR3 sequence is 12 residues long. Trimming removed 5 bases from V and 6 bases from J, with 13 bases in between. The CDR3 here is CSARRSIPEAFF. The CDR3 DNA reads as TGCAGTGCTCGCCGGAGTATCCCTGAAGCTTTCTTT.

This clonotype has a count of ten or more. The CDR3 reads CSAQKVNEQYF. CDR3 nucleotides: TGCAGTGCTCAGAAAGTTAACGAGCAGTACTTC. The chain uses TRBV20-1 and TRBJ2-7, with D uncertain. V gave up 5 bases and J gave up 5 bases, with 10 bases separating them. Germline V gene sequence: CDR1 DFQATT, CDR2 SNEGSKA (reference sequence). CDR3 length equals 11 residues.

This clonotype was seen repeatedly, ten times or more. The chain recombines TRBV3-1 with TRBJ1-5; 8 nucleotides match TRBD1. V lost 4 bases and J lost 11; bases outside the gene matches: 7. In germline, CDR1 is LGHDT, CDR2 YNNKEL (reference sequence). The CDR3 extends over 13 amino acids. The chain's CDR3 is CASSLQGGQAQHF. The CDR3 DNA is TGTGCCAGCAGCCTACAGGGGGGACAGGCCCAGCATTTT.

This clonotype was observed at least ten times. The CDR3 nucleotides are TGTGCCACCAGTGATCTCCGGGGGGGACAGGGGAGGAGCACTGAAGCTTTCTTT. Translating it yields CATSDLRGGQGRSTEAFF. The chain carries TRBV24-1 and TRBJ1-1; TRBD1 matches 10 bases. This CDR3 region has 18 residues. V lost 3 bases and J lost 4; bases outside the gene matches: 13. Germline V gene lookup returns CDR1 KGHDR and CDR2 SFDVKD.

This clonotype was recorded many times. The gene calls are TRBV20-1 and TRBJ2-7; maybe TRBD1 (7 bases). There are 13 residues in the CDR3. Germline V gives CDR1 DFQATT, CDR2 SNEGSKA (reference sequence). With 6 bases removed from V and 3 bases from J, the gap between germline ends came to 15 bases. The CDR3 DNA follows: TGCAGTGCCAGGGGGGACGGGCACTACGAGCAGTACTTC. Its translation: CSARGDGHYEQYF.

This clonotype was detected many times. CDR3 DNA sequence: TGTGCCAGCAGAAAAGGCGGGAGCTCCTACAATGAGCAGTTCTTC. Its translation: CASRKGGSSYNEQFF. V gene TRBV7-2 combines with J gene TRBJ2-1; 7 positions agree with TRBD2. CDR1 and CDR2 from the germline V gene are SGHTA and FQGNSA. Trimming removed 6 bases from V and 0 bases from J; junction bases left unmatched: 5. This CDR3 spans 15 amino acids.

This clonotype has only a few counts. The chain joins TRBV7-2 to TRBJ2-3, with 14 positions matching TRBD2. The CDR3 consists of 17 residues. J was trimmed by 1 base and V by 1 base; bases with no gene match: 1. Germline V lookup: CDR1 SGHTA, CDR2 FQGNSA. In DNA form, the CDR3 reads TGTGCCAGCAGCTTAGGGGGACTAGCGGGAGGCACAGATACGCAGTATTTT. Translating gives CASSLGGLAGGTDTQYF.

In this sample, this clonotype turned up many times. The V gene is TRBV20-1, the J gene TRBJ1-2; possible D gene TRBD1, 5 bases. This CDR3 contains 11 residues. Per the germline V gene, CDR1 is DFQATT and CDR2 is SNEGSKA (reference sequence). With 2 bases removed from V and 8 bases from J, the gap between germline ends came to 9 bases. CDR3 loop: CSARSGFGYTF. CDR3 DNA: TGCAGTGCTAGATCAGGGTTCGGCTACACCTTC.

This clonotype was detected once. The CDR3: CASRIQPQHF. Written as DNA, the CDR3 is TGTGCCAGTAGGATTCAGCCCCAGCATTTT. The chain carries TRBV19 and TRBJ1-5; no clear D gene. Trimming cost V 6 bases and J 6 bases, with 3 bases left between them. The CDR3 has 10 residues. The germline CDR1 and CDR2 sequences are LNHDA and SQIVND (reference sequence). The whole variable domain, filled in from reference TRBV19 and TRBJ1-5, reads DGGITQSPKYLFRKEGQNVTLSCEQNLNHDAMYWYRQDPGQGLRLIYYSQIVNDFQKGDIAEGYSVSREKKESFPLTVTSAQKNPTAFYLCASRIQPQHFGDGTRLSIL.